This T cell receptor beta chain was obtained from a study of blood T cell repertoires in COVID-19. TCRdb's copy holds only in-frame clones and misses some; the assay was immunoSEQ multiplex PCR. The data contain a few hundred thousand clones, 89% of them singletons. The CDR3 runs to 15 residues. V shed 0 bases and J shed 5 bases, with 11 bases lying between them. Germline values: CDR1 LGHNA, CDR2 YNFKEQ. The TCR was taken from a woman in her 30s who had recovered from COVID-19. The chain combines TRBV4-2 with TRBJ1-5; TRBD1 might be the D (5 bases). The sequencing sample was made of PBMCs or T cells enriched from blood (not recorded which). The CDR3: CASSQEARGYQPQHF. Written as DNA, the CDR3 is TGTGCCAGCAGCCAAGAGGCTCGGGGGTATCAGCCCCAGCATTTT.